These 17 T cell receptor beta chains share one sample of origin, sequenced in a study of cytomegalovirus exposure and HLA in healthy donors (dated 2017 in TCRdb). Library preparation was by the immunoSEQ multiplex PCR assay. For the multiplex PCR, a mixture combining 60 forward primers for TCR Vbeta segments and 13 reverse primers for TCR Jbeta segments was used. TCRdb provides this immuneACCESS table in a form limited to in-frame rearrangements. Some clones are lacking; in checked studies, under half of them reflect an unresolved V gene, and why the rest are absent is not known. This sample's clone table shows about 140,000 clones. The ten top clones hold 2.2% of the sample. The sequenced sample was PBMCs. The receptors were gathered from a woman aged 18-29 years in good health and CMV-seronegative.

The rearrangement uses TRBV5-5 and TRBJ2-7; TRBD2 agrees at 14 bases. The germline CDR1 and CDR2 sequences are SGHKS and YYEKEE (reference sequence). Unmatched junction bases numbered 3, after V lost 5 bases and J lost 5 bases. This CDR3 is 14 amino acids long. As DNA, the CDR3 is TGTGCCAGCAGGGGGACTAGCGGGAGTAACGAGCAGTACTTC. This codes for CASRGTSGSNEQYF.

The chain employs TRBV30 and TRBJ1-1, with unresolved D. The length of the CDR3 is 12 residues. Germline V lookup: CDR1 GTSNPN, CDR2 SVGIG (reference sequence). V lost 4 bases, J lost 4 bases, and 10 bases lay in between. The CDR3 here is CAWTRRGTEAFF. In nucleotides, the CDR3 is TGTGCCTGGACCCGGAGAGGCACTGAAGCTTTCTTT.

The chain uses TRBV19 and TRBJ1-2; no reliable D call. The CDR3 has 15 amino acids. Germline V gives CDR1 LNHDA, CDR2 SQIVND (reference sequence). Trimming took 3 bases from V and 4 from J, leaving 15 bases between them. The CDR3 region has the DNA TGTGCCAGTAGTATCGAGGGTGAGGCCCCCTATGGCTACACCTTC. As protein: CASSIEGEAPYGYTF.

The chain employs TRBV6-5 and TRBJ2-4; the match to TRBD1 covers 8 bases. Germline V gene sequence: CDR1 MNHEY, CDR2 SVGAGI. The CDR3 runs to 14 residues. Trimming at V came to 5 bases and at J to 9 bases, leaving 9 bases not matched to a gene. In nucleotides, the CDR3 is TGTGCCAGCAGTACCGATCGACAGGGGACCATTCAGTACTTC. Amino acids: CASSTDRQGTIQYF.

A remark on this clone: Distinct nucleotide sequences in the sample also encode this CDR3. J is TRBJ1-1 and V is TRBV19; no reliable D call. The CDR3 runs to 13 residues. From germline, CDR1 is LNHDA and CDR2 SQIVND (reference sequence). V was cut by 4 bases and J by 3 bases, with 9 bases left in between. In nucleotides, the CDR3 is TGTGCCAGTAGTACGACGGGAGACACTGAAGCTTTCTTT. This encodes CASSTTGDTEAFF.

CDR3 residues: CATSREGQGSEQYV. The CDR3 DNA reads TGTGCCACCAGCAGAGAGGGGCAGGGGAGCGAGCAGTACGTC. The chain employs TRBV15 and TRBJ2-7; maybe TRBD1 (6 bases). V gave up 0 bases and J gave up 6 bases, with 12 bases separating them. The CDR3 contains 14 residues. Looked up from germline, CDR1 is LNHNV and CDR2 is YYDKDF (reference sequence).

V is TRBV5-1 and J is TRBJ2-1; D may be TRBD2 (5 bases). Per germline, CDR1 SGHRS and CDR2 YFSETQ. This CDR3 spans 13 amino acids. Trimming left V 1 base short and J 15 bases short, with 17 bases between. In DNA form, the CDR3 reads TGCGCCAGCAGCTTGTCCGAAAGGGAGTCCCCGTTCTTC. It translates to CASSLSERESPFF.

The rearrangement links TRBV5-4 to TRBJ1-4; 9 nucleotides agree with TRBD1. CDR1 is SGHNT, CDR2 YYREEE, per germline (reference sequence). CDR3 length: 15 residues. V lost 4 bases and J lost 7; bases outside the gene matches: 8. CDR3 DNA: TGTGCCAGCAGCAACAGGGGGCTCGAGGTTGAAAAACTGTTTTTT. This gives the protein CASSNRGLEVEKLFF. Filled out from reference TRBV5-4 and TRBJ1-4, the complete variable domain reads ETGVTQSPTHLIKTRGQQVTLRCSSQSGHNTVSWYQQALGQGPQFIFQYYREEENGRGNFPPRFSGLQFPNYSSELNVNALELDDSALYLCASSNRGLEVEKLFFGSGTQLSVL.

V gene TRBV28 combines with J gene TRBJ1-3, with D tentatively TRBD1 (5 bases). The CDR3 sequence is 15 residues long. The V end was cut by 3 bases, the J end by 1 base, with 10 bases between. The germline V gene has CDR1 MDHEN and CDR2 SYDVKM. CDR3 protein: CASSFPRQSGNTIYF. CDR3 sequence (DNA): TGTGCCAGCAGTTTCCCTCGACAGTCTGGAAACACCATATATTTT.

This rearrangement joins TRBV9 to TRBJ1-1; no clear D gene. V shed 2 bases and J shed 3 bases, with 8 bases lying between them. Germline V gene sequence: CDR1 SGDLS, CDR2 YYNGEE. The CDR3 totals 13 residues. The chain's CDR3 is CASSVNLHTEAFF. The DNA for the CDR3 is TGTGCCAGCAGCGTTAACCTACACACTGAAGCTTTCTTT.

V and J are TRBV5-1 and TRBJ1-1; the match to TRBD1 covers 7 bases. CDR3 length: 14 residues. CDR1 is SGHRS, CDR2 YFSETQ, per germline. V lost 1 base, J lost 0 bases, and 0 bases stayed unmatched. The DNA for the CDR3 is TGCGCCAGCAGCTTGACAGGGGTGAACACTGAAGCTTTCTTT. Its protein product is CASSLTGVNTEAFF.

The chain is built from TRBV19 and TRBJ2-3; 8 positions match TRBD2. Germline CDR1 is LNHDA and CDR2 is SQIVND (reference sequence). J was trimmed by 2 bases and V by 6 bases; bases with no gene match: 7. CDR3 length equals 15 residues. DNA for the CDR3: TGTGCCAGTAGCCCCTCTAGCGGGTACACAGATACGCAGTATTTT. Its translation is CASSPSSGYTDTQYF.

The chain links TRBV9 to TRBJ1-4; tentatively, D is TRBD1 (5 bases). V shed 4 bases and J shed 8 bases, with 15 bases lying between them. The CDR3 extends over 14 amino acids. Per germline, CDR1 SGDLS and CDR2 YYNGEE. CDR3 in DNA: TGTGCCAGCAGCCGAGGGGAGGGGAGAGAAAAACTGTTTTTT. It codes for CASSRGEGREKLFF.

This chain links TRBV6-1 with TRBJ2-7, with D perhaps TRBD2 (5 bases). The germline V and J ends were trimmed by 5 bases and 6 bases, with 20 bases remaining between them. The CDR3 runs 15 residues. CDR1 MNHNS and CDR2 SASEGT come from the germline V gene. The CDR3 loop is CASSLLGGGILEQYF. DNA of the CDR3: TGTGCCAGCAGTCTACTAGGTGGAGGTATTCTCGAGCAGTACTTC.

CDR3 region: CASSPWTSGSQETQYF. DNA for the CDR3: TGCGCCAGCAGCCCGTGGACTAGCGGGAGCCAAGAGACCCAGTACTTC. This rearrangement joins TRBV4-3 to TRBJ2-5; TRBD2 aligns across 13 bases. Germline lookup yields CDR1 LGHNA and CDR2 YSLEER. The V gene end was trimmed by 4 bases and the J gene end by 1 base; junction bases not matched to a gene: 3. This CDR3 region has 16 residues.

The chain employs TRBV10-3 and TRBJ1-2, with D unresolved. The V end lost 5 bases, the J end lost 6 bases, and 16 bases lay between the germline ends. CDR1 and CDR2 from the germline V gene are ENHRY and SYGVKD. This CDR3 is built from 14 residues. The CDR3 nucleotides are TGTGCCATCAGTTCCCCTATACTGGGCCATGGCTACACCTTC. This codes for CAISSPILGHGYTF.

V is TRBV19 and J is TRBJ2-7; TRBD2 is a possible D gene (6 bases). This CDR3 has 12 amino acids. V shed 4 bases and J shed 7 bases, with 11 bases lying between them. Per the germline V gene, CDR1 is LNHDA and CDR2 is SQIVND (reference sequence). The CDR3 DNA reads TGTGCCAGTAGTACGACTAGGGGAGAGCAGTACGTC. Its protein is CASSTTRGEQYV.